These T cell receptor beta chains were read from a single sample in a study of shared clonotypes between healthy human individuals. Using immunoSEQ multiplex PCR, the repertoire was profiled, and TCRdb retains in-frame clones only, with some absent. The data hold 950,000 to 1,300,000 clones, with more than 65% observed a single time. Sequences were obtained from memory CD4+ T cells sorted from blood. These receptors came from a man aged 18 to 29 in good health. The CDR3 runs from the conserved cysteine through the conserved F or W. The D gene is left open where the match is weak. Where a row states a size, it is once, few, many or the class of an expanded clone; other rows omit it.

V	size	D	length	J	CDR3	DNA
TRBV30	.	.	13	TRBJ1-4	CAWSVRRVEKLFF	TGTGCCTGGAGTGTACGCCGTGTTGAAAAACTGTTTTTT
TRBV25-1	.	.	15	TRBJ1-6	CASSEYWGEASPLHF	TGTGCCAGCAGTGAATATTGGGGGGAGGCTTCACCCCTCCACTTT
TRBV10-2	.	TRBD1	13	TRBJ1-4	CASSATGQVKLFF	TGCGCCAGCAGCGCGACAGGGCAAGTAAAACTGTTTTTT
TRBV6-5	.	.	13	TRBJ2-7	CASRSSGGYEQYF	TGTGCCAGCAGATCGTCGGGTGGGTACGAGCAGTACTTC
TRBV7-3	.	.	18	TRBJ2-7	CASSPLPGTGPGSYEQYF	TGTGCCAGCAGCCCCCTTCCCGGGACGGGGCCCGGCTCCTACGAGCAGTACTTC
TRBV4-1	.	.	15	TRBJ1-1	CASSHTISGDTEAFF	TGCGCCAGCAGCCACACTATTTCGGGGGACACTGAAGCTTTCTTT
TRBV7-2	.	.	13	TRBJ1-2	CASRGQPGNGYTF	TGTGCCAGCCGCGGGCAGCCGGGTAATGGCTACACCTTC
TRBV29-1	.	.	12	TRBJ2-7	CSVAEGVYEQYF	TGCAGCGTGGCCGAAGGAGTTTACGAGCAGTACTTC
TRBV5-4	.	TRBD1	15	TRBJ1-4	CASSLPGQGGEKLFF	TGTGCCAGCAGCCTCCCTGGACAGGGGGGTGAAAAACTGTTTTTT
TRBV28	.	.	15	TRBJ2-2	CASSFRGPNTGELFF	TGTGCCAGCAGTTTTCGGGGCCCCAACACCGGGGAGCTGTTTTTT
TRBV2	.	TRBD2	13	TRBJ2-7	CASRPPGGGGEYF	TGTGCCAGCAGGCCCCCCGGCGGGGGGGGTGAGTACTTC
TRBV18	.	.	14	TRBJ1-1	CASSPPKYTVEAFF	TGTGCCAGCTCACCCCCGAAATATACAGTTGAAGCTTTCTTT
TRBV27	once	TRBD1	16	TRBJ1-5	CASSKQGGYSNQPQHF	TGTGCCAGCAGTAAGCAGGGGGGTTATAGCAATCAGCCCCAGCATTTT
TRBV5-1	.	.	15	TRBJ1-3	CASSLDTTSWGTIYF	TGCGCCAGCAGCTTGGATACGACCAGCTGGGGCACCATATATTTT
TRBV15	.	TRBD1	15	TRBJ1-3	CATSSDRGNGNTIYF	TGTGCCACCAGCAGTGACAGGGGTAATGGAAACACCATATATTTT
TRBV13	once	TRBD2	16	TRBJ2-1	CASSLGLAASYNEQFF	TGTGCCAGCAGCTTGGGACTAGCGGCGTCCTACAATGAGCAGTTCTTC
TRBV5-1	.	TRBD2	16	TRBJ2-5	CASSLEVAGRQETQYF	TGCGCCAGCAGCTTGGAGGTAGCGGGCCGCCAAGAGACCCAGTACTTC
TRBV5-1	.	.	14	TRBJ2-7	CASSLDVASNEQYF	TGCGCCAGCAGCTTGGATGTAGCGTCGAATGAGCAGTACTTC
TRBV6-5	.	.	15	TRBJ1-1	CASSYSPFGDTEAFF	TGTGCCAGCAGTTACTCACCCTTCGGGGACACTGAAGCTTTCTTT
TRBV27	.	TRBD1	13	TRBJ1-4	CASSQTGNEKLFF	TGTGCCAGCAGCCAGACAGGGAACGAAAAACTGTTTTTT
TRBV7-9	.	.	14	TRBJ2-2	CASSEQGDTGELFF	TGTGCCAGCAGCGAACAGGGAGACACCGGGGAGCTGTTTTTT
TRBV7-6	few	TRBD2	15	TRBJ2-3	CASSFTSGATDTQYF	TGTGCCAGCAGCTTTACTAGCGGGGCCACAGATACGCAGTATTTT
TRBV7-2	.	.	15	TRBJ2-2	CASSFRTANTGELFF	TGTGCCAGCAGCTTCAGGACAGCGAACACCGGGGAGCTGTTTTTT
TRBV2	.	TRBD1	13	TRBJ1-1	CASSRQGTPEAFF	TGTGCCAGCAGCCGACAGGGGACCCCTGAAGCTTTCTTT
TRBV6-1	.	TRBD1	13	TRBJ2-7	CASLGQGSYEQYF	TGTGCCAGCCTAGGACAGGGGTCCTACGAGCAGTACTTC
TRBV15	.	.	15	TRBJ1-2	CATSREGVRGDGYTF	TGTGCCACCAGCAGAGAGGGGGTAAGGGGAGATGGCTACACCTTC
TRBV15	.	TRBD1	14	TRBJ1-5	CATSTRTGEQPQHF	TGTGCCACCAGCACTAGGACAGGGGAGCAGCCCCAGCATTTT
TRBV6-1	.	.	14	TRBJ1-6	CASIETGFNSPLHF	TGTGCCAGCATAGAAACAGGGTTCAATTCACCCCTCCACTTT
TRBV18	.	TRBD1	12	TRBJ1-2	CASSPSGGGYTF	TGTGCCAGCTCACCATCAGGGGGCGGCTACACCTTC
TRBV19	.	TRBD1	15	TRBJ1-4	CASSSSGGPNEKLFF	TGTGCCAGTAGTTCTTCAGGGGGCCCCAATGAAAAACTGTTTTTT
TRBV6-9	.	.	15	TRBJ2-7	CASSSPIGAPYEQYF	TGTGCCAGCAGCTCCCCAATCGGGGCACCCTACGAGCAGTACTTC
TRBV7-3	.	.	15	TRBJ2-1	CASSLDGGTYNEQFF	TGTGCCAGCAGCTTAGACGGCGGTACCTACAATGAGCAGTTCTTC
TRBV6-5	.	.	15	TRBJ2-7	CASSYGAGETYEQYF	TGTGCCAGCAGTTACGGGGCAGGGGAGACCTACGAGCAGTACTTC
TRBV5-4	.	.	14	TRBJ2-3	CASSRDSDADTQYF	TGTGCCAGCAGTCGTGACAGCGACGCGGATACGCAGTATTTT
TRBV4-3	.	.	17	TRBJ1-6	CASSQEASGGYNSPLHF	TGCGCCAGCAGCCAAGAGGCCAGTGGGGGCTATAATTCACCCCTCCACTTT
TRBV5-6	.	.	14	TRBJ1-4	CASSLGGRPEKLFF	TGTGCCAGCAGCTTGGGCGGCAGACCTGAAAAACTGTTTTTT
TRBV6-1	.	.	11	TRBJ1-6	CASRDDSPLHF	TGTGCCAGCAGAGACGATTCACCCCTCCACTTT
TRBV10-3	many	TRBD2	18	TRBJ2-2	CAISGKLSSGGNTGELFF	TGTGCCATCAGTGGGAAACTCTCTAGCGGAGGGAACACCGGGGAGCTGTTTTTT
TRBV4-1	.	TRBD1	14	TRBJ1-1	CASSRGQKNTEAFF	TGCGCCAGCAGCCGGGGACAGAAGAACACTGAAGCTTTCTTT
TRBV5-5	.	TRBD2	16	TRBJ2-7	CASSLSLTGAGGEQYF	TGTGCCAGCAGCTTGTCTTTAACCGGGGCGGGAGGCGAGCAGTACTTC
TRBV2	many	.	14	TRBJ1-2	CASSFRTDNYGYTF	TGTGCCAGCAGCTTCCGGACGGATAACTATGGCTACACCTTC
TRBV4-2	.	TRBD2	17	TRBJ2-2	CASSQKEAGVETGELFF	TGTGCCAGCAGCCAAAAAGAAGCGGGGGTTGAAACCGGGGAGCTGTTTTTT
TRBV25-1	.	.	16	TRBJ2-5	CASSEGSSSNQETQYF	TGTGCCAGCAGTGAAGGCTCTAGTTCCAACCAAGAGACCCAGTACTTC
TRBV18	once	.	14	TRBJ1-3	CASSPQGTGNTIYF	TGTGCCAGCTCACCCCAGGGTACTGGAAACACCATATATTTT
TRBV11-2	.	.	16	TRBJ2-3	CASSLDPGVSTDTQYF	TGTGCCAGCAGCTTAGATCCCGGGGTTAGCACAGATACGCAGTATTTT
TRBV29-1	.	.	16	TRBJ2-3	CSADLMGQLGADTQYF	TGCAGCGCTGACCTCATGGGGCAGCTGGGGGCGGATACGCAGTATTTT
TRBV7-9	once	.	14	TRBJ1-6	CASSLGLGGSPLHF	TGTGCCAGCAGCTTAGGACTGGGGGGCTCACCCCTCCACTTT
TRBV7-9	few	.	16	TRBJ2-3	CASSLVLGGLTDTQYF	TGTGCCAGCAGCCTCGTGCTTGGGGGACTCACAGATACGCAGTATTTT
TRBV2	.	.	13	TRBJ1-1	CASSVSGNTEAFF	TGTGCCAGCAGTGTATCGGGTAACACTGAAGCTTTCTTT
TRBV10-3	few	.	14	TRBJ2-5	CAIGGGQRQETQYF	TGTGCCATCGGGGGGGGACAAAGGCAAGAGACCCAGTACTTC
TRBV10-1	.	TRBD1	16	TRBJ2-5	CASSAGTGGASETQYF	TGCGCCAGCAGTGCCGGGACAGGGGGAGCCTCGGAGACCCAGTACTTC
TRBV4-3	few	TRBD1	15	TRBJ2-1	CASSQDRSSYNEQFF	TGCGCCAGCAGCCAGGACAGGAGCTCCTACAATGAGCAGTTCTTC
TRBV6-5	.	.	13	TRBJ2-7	CASREPLTYEQYF	TGTGCCAGTAGGGAACCCCTTACCTACGAGCAGTACTTC
TRBV5-6	.	.	14	TRBJ2-5	CASTPDGGQETQYF	TGTGCCAGCACCCCCGACGGAGGCCAAGAGACCCAGTACTTC
TRBV11-2	.	.	13	TRBJ2-5	CASSPQGLETQYF	TGTGCCAGCAGCCCACAGGGCCTAGAGACCCAGTACTTC
TRBV7-6	.	TRBD1	15	TRBJ1-1	CASSLAGTANTEAFF	TGTGCCAGCAGCTTAGCCGGGACAGCGAACACTGAAGCTTTCTTT
TRBV19	.	TRBD1	14	TRBJ1-2	CASSPDRVDYGYTF	TGTGCCAGTAGTCCGGACAGGGTAGACTATGGCTACACCTTC
TRBV4-1	.	.	22	TRBJ2-6	CASSQDASSGGRLTSGANVLTF	TGCGCCAGCAGCCAAGATGCTTCATCGGGCGGTAGATTAACCTCTGGGGCCAACGTCCTGACTTTC
TRBV9	few	TRBD1	19	TRBJ1-2	CASSSPRLGQANRSYGYTF	TGTGCCAGCAGCTCTCCCCGCCTGGGACAGGCGAACAGATCCTATGGCTACACCTTC